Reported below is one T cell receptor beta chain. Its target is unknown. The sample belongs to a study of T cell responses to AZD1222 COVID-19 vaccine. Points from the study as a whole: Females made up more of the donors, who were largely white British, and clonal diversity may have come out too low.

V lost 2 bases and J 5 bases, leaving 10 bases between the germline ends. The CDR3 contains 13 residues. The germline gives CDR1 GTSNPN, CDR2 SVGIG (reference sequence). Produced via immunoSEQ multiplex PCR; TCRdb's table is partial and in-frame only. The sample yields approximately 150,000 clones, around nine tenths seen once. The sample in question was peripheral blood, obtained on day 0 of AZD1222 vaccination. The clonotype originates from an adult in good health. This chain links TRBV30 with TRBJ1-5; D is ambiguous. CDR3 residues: CAWSKGRDQPQHF. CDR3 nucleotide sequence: TGTGCCTGGAGTAAGGGTAGGGATCAGCCCCAGCATTTT.